This TCR beta chain was identified in a study of blood T cell repertoires in COVID-19. Across the study: Samples representing acute and convalescent COVID-19 were sourced from the United States, Italy and Spain. In each case, the material was cDNA or gDNA derived from T cells, B-cell-depleted T cells, or PBMCs.

Germline V gene data show CDR1 as SQVTM and CDR2 as ANQGSEA. V lost 6 bases and J lost 3, with 12 bases in between. The CDR3 totals 12 residues. Original processing methods: From reference gene primer amplification, estimates of nucleated cell counts were derived. Method: immunoSEQ multiplex PCR; TCRdb's copy keeps in-frame clones and lacks some. The V and J calls and clone size are taken from that table; D and trimming were inferred from the DNA. The sample contains 200,000 to 300,000 clones, 75% to 90% of which appear only once. What was sequenced was peripheral blood. The source is a human donor in a cohort sampled during active COVID-19. The rearrangement uses TRBV29-1 and TRBJ2-7, with a possible D match to TRBD1 (6 bases). CDR3 nucleotides: TGCAGCGTCCGGGACACCATCTACGAGCAGTACTTC. Protein product: CSVRDTIYEQYF.